The 21 T cell receptor beta chains below come from one sample, sequenced in a study of blood T cells in healthy people across ages. The use of a sample-barcoded 5' primer and a J-beta primer mix characterized a second PCR of about 7 to 12 cycles. TCRdb re-analysed the 5' RACE reads in MiXCR, keeping a single row per CDR3 protein. The table includes around 1.5 million distinct CDR3 sequences, roughly 32% detected once. The sample was blood. These receptors were collected from a woman in her twenties or thirties in good health.

The chain has TRBV7-3 and TRBJ2-7; either TRBD1 or TRBD2 may supply D (7 bases each). V was trimmed by 2 bases and J by 2 bases, leaving 16 bases between them. CDR3 length: 16 residues. Per germline, CDR1 SGHTA and CDR2 FQGTGA. CDR3 protein: CASSLHRGGRPYEQYF. The CDR3, as DNA: TGTGCCAGCAGCTTACACAGGGGAGGGCGGCCCTACGAGCAGTACTTC.

The chain carries TRBV11-2 and TRBJ2-6; possible D gene TRBD2, 7 bases. Trimming pared 5 bases from V and 2 bases from J, leaving 13 bases between. Germline CDR1 is SGHAT and CDR2 is FQNNGV. This CDR3 is built from 16 residues. This CDR3 reads CASSGGGRAGANVLTF. The CDR3 region has the DNA TGTGCCAGCAGCGGGGGGGGCAGGGCTGGGGCCAACGTCCTGACTTTC.

The gene calls are TRBV7-2 and TRBJ1-2, with no clear D. The V end lost 1 base, the J end lost 5 bases, and 14 bases lay between the germline ends. The CDR3 is 15 residues long. Per the germline V gene, CDR1 is SGHTA and CDR2 is FQGNSA. The CDR3 coding sequence is TGTGCCAGCAGCTTAGGGCCGCTCGACGGGTATGGCTACACCTTC. It codes for CASSLGPLDGYGYTF.

The CDR3: CASSVASGVPDTQYF. Here the CDR3 DNA reads TGTGCCAGCAGCGTAGCGAGCGGGGTCCCAGATACGCAGTATTTT. The V and J genes are TRBV9 and TRBJ2-3; 7 bases line up with TRBD2. The junction had 5 bases not matched to a gene; V was cut back by 0 bases and J by 4 bases. The CDR3 consists of 15 residues. Germline values: CDR1 SGDLS, CDR2 YYNGEE.

The chain is built from TRBV11-1 and TRBJ1-1; D uncertain. Germline loops: CDR1 SGHAT, CDR2 FQDESV (reference sequence). This CDR3 has 12 residues. V was pared by 1 base and J by 7 bases, with 7 bases between. CDR3 bases: TGTGCCAGCAGCTTAGGCCAGATTGAAGCTTTCTTT. It encodes CASSLGQIEAFF.

This clonotype was counted a few times. V and J are TRBV28 and TRBJ2-3; 8 bases map to TRBD1. CDR3 length: 16 residues. The trim removed 4 bases at V and 0 bases at J, leaving 6 bases unmatched. The germline gives CDR1 MDHEN, CDR2 SYDVKM. The CDR3 reads CASSYQRTGSTDTQYF. The CDR3 DNA reads TGTGCCAGCAGTTACCAACGGACAGGGAGCACAGATACGCAGTATTTT.

Only a few counts were recorded for this clonotype. The chain has TRBV7-8 and TRBJ2-6; unclear D gene. Trimming took off 2 bases at V and 2 bases at J, with 10 bases between the two ends. The V gene's germline CDR1 is SGHVS and CDR2 FQNEAQ. The CDR3 contains 16 residues. As DNA, the CDR3 is TGTGCCAGCAGCTTATTACTCGGCCCTGGGGCCAACGTCCTGACTTTC. It codes for CASSLLLGPGANVLTF.

The J gene is TRBJ2-5, the V gene TRBV20-1; weak D call: TRBD1 (5 bases). The CDR3 extends over 11 amino acids. Germline-derived CDR1 and CDR2 are DFQATT and SNEGSKA (reference sequence). V was pared by 7 bases and J by 4 bases, with 10 bases between. In DNA, the CDR3 is TGCAGTGTCACAACAGGAGAGACCCAGTACTTC. Translated: CSVTTGETQYF.

This clonotype came up many times. CDR3 in amino acids: CSAGQGSYEQYF. CDR3 in DNA: TGCAGCGCGGGACAGGGGTCCTACGAGCAGTACTTC. The V gene is TRBV20-1, the J gene TRBJ2-7; the match to TRBD1 covers 10 bases. CDR3 length equals 12 residues. The V gene's germline CDR1 is DFQATT and CDR2 SNEGSKA (reference sequence).

Many counts were recorded for this clonotype. V is TRBV4-1 and J is TRBJ2-3, with TRBD2 matching over 12 bases. Germline-derived CDR1 and CDR2 are MGHRA and YSYEKL. This CDR3 has 17 amino acids. The V gene end was trimmed by 4 bases and the J gene end by 4 bases; junction bases not matched to a gene: 9. CDR3 sequence reads: CASSPYRTSGTPDTQYF. The CDR3 region has the DNA TGCGCCAGCAGCCCCTACCGGACTAGCGGGACCCCAGATACGCAGTATTTT.

The gene calls are TRBV11-1 and TRBJ2-3, with a possible D match to TRBD2 (6 bases). Germline CDR1 reads SGHAT; CDR2 reads FQDESV (reference sequence). V was clipped by 5 bases and J by 6 bases, with 15 bases between them. The CDR3 sequence is 14 residues long. In DNA form, the CDR3 reads TGTGCCAGCAGCCGGACTACCAACCCCGATACGCAGTATTTT. It specifies CASSRTTNPDTQYF.

This clonotype was recorded a few times. The V call is TRBV5-1, the J call TRBJ1-1; a possible D gene is TRBD1 (5 bases). Germline CDR1 reads SGHRS; CDR2 reads YFSETQ. V dropped 4 bases and J dropped 8 bases, with 21 bases sitting between them. This CDR3 region has 15 residues. CDR3 residues: CASSAFRGGIEEAFF. The CDR3 DNA follows: TGCGCCAGCAGCGCTTTTCGGGGGGGAATTGAGGAAGCTTTCTTT.

About this clonotype: A read error may produce the germline difference seen at one junction end. This rearrangement joins TRBV4-2 to TRBJ2-3; TRBD2 agrees at 9 bases. Germline V gene lookup returns CDR1 LGHNA and CDR2 YNFKEQ. The CDR3 sequence is 16 residues long. As DNA, the CDR3 is TGTACCAGCAGCCAAGTCAAGCGGGGGGCCCCAGATACGCAGTATTTT. Its protein is CTSSQVKRGAPDTQYF.

The chain couples TRBV7-8 to TRBJ1-1; D gene unclear. Trimming cost V 2 bases and J 0 bases, with 7 bases left between them. CDR1 SGHVS and CDR2 FQNEAQ come from the germline V gene. CDR3 length: 14 residues. Here the CDR3 DNA reads TGTGCCAGCAGCTTATCCTCGGTGAACACTGAAGCTTTCTTT. Residues: CASSLSSVNTEAFF.

Regarding this clonotype: One junction end disagrees with the germline gene, perhaps due to a read error. The chain recombines TRBV5-1 with TRBJ2-1; TRBD2 might be the D (6 bases). The CDR3 length is 17 residues. Germline V CDR1 and CDR2: SGHRS, YFSETQ. The CDR3 reads CASSLDLGGGSYDEQFF. In DNA, the CDR3 is TGCGCCAGCAGCTTGGATCTGGGGGGAGGCTCCTACGATGAGCAGTTCTTC.

This chain uses TRBV7-9 with TRBJ1-1; D is perhaps TRBD1 (5 bases). The ends were cut back, 2 bases at V and 6 bases at J, with 22 bases in the middle. The CDR3 is 17 residues long. Germline CDR1 SEHNR, CDR2 FQNEAQ (reference sequence). CDR3 DNA sequence: TGTGCCAGCAGCTTACTTTTAGTATGGGGCCGGGACGCTGAAGCTTTCTTT. This encodes CASSLLLVWGRDAEAFF.

The rearrangement uses TRBV6-4 and TRBJ2-1; either TRBD1 or TRBD2 may supply D (7 bases each). Germline assignment: CDR1 MRHNA and CDR2 SNTAGT. V gave up 1 base and J gave up 9 bases, with 13 bases separating them. The CDR3 has 14 residues. DNA for the CDR3: TGTGCCAGCAGTGACTTCAGGGGGGGTGTTGAGCAGTTCTTC. Amino acids: CASSDFRGGVEQFF.

The CDR3 DNA follows: TGTGCCAGCAGCTTAGCGACTAGCTTTGGCAATGAGCAGTTCTTC. This gives the protein CASSLATSFGNEQFF. The chain joins TRBV7-9 to TRBJ2-1, with 7 positions matching TRBD2. CDR1 SEHNR and CDR2 FQNEAQ come from the germline V gene (reference sequence). J gave up 6 bases and V 0 bases, and 5 bases lay outside the gene matches. The CDR3 contains 15 residues.

V is TRBV20-1 and J is TRBJ2-7; TRBD2 aligns across 10 bases. Losses at the gene ends were 0 bases for V and 7 bases for J; bases not matched to a gene: 6. CDR1 is DFQATT and CDR2 is SNEGSKA in the germline V gene (reference sequence). This CDR3 is built from 14 residues. CDR3 sequence: CSARDPGLAKEQYF. The DNA of the CDR3 is TGCAGTGCTAGAGATCCGGGACTAGCGAAGGAGCAGTACTTC.

Note on this clonotype: At one boundary the junction diverges from the germline segment, which might be a read error. In nucleotides, the CDR3 is TGTGCCGGCAGTCCCTTCGAGGGACTTTTGGTCGAGCAGTACTTC. Translation gives CAGSPFEGLLVEQYF. J is TRBJ2-5 and V is TRBV25-1; maybe TRBD2 (6 bases). With the DNA end fitting TRBJ2-7 better, the J assignment may be wrong. From germline, CDR1 is MGHDK and CDR2 SYGVNS. There are 15 residues in the CDR3.

This clonotype was seen only a few times. The J gene is TRBJ1-1, the V gene TRBV7-9, with D possibly TRBD1 on 5 matching bases. Germline V lookup: CDR1 SEHNR, CDR2 FQNEAQ (reference sequence). Trimming removed 5 bases from V and 10 bases from J, with 17 bases in between. This CDR3 has 13 amino acids. The CDR3 protein is CASSTQGDGGAFF. The CDR3 DNA sequence: TGTGCCAGCAGCACCCAGGGAGACGGGGGAGCTTTCTTT.